The next 4 T cell receptor beta chains were all read from a single sample in a study of radiotherapy plus CTLA-4 blockade in lung cancer. The table came from immunoSEQ multiplex PCR; TCRdb's copy has only in-frame clones and leaves some out. The profile covers about 50,000 clones, with roughly 81% appearing a single time and roughly 4.9% taken by the ten largest. The sample consisted of peripheral blood, taken from a patient treated with radiotherapy plus ipilimumab. The receptor set was obtained from a human donor with non-small cell lung cancer whose response to radiotherapy plus ipilimumab could not be evaluated.

This clone appeared a few times. This chain uses TRBV4-3 with TRBJ1-4, with no clear D. Trimming left V 0 bases short and J 8 bases short, with 7 bases between. CDR1 is LGHNA, CDR2 YSLEER, per germline. The CDR3 loop spans 13 amino acids. CDR3 DNA sequence: TGCGCCAGCAGCCAAGAATCCGAGGAAAAACTGTTTTTT. Protein: CASSQESEEKLFF.

The gene calls are TRBV28 and TRBJ2-5; the match to TRBD1 covers 7 bases. This CDR3 comprises 16 residues. In germline, CDR1 is MDHEN, CDR2 SYDVKM. J gave up 4 bases and V 7 bases, and 15 bases lay outside the gene matches. The CDR3 region has the DNA TGTGCCAGCACTCAGCAGGGGACAGTTCTCGGAGAGACCCAGTACTTC. Its translation: CASTQQGTVLGETQYF. The variable domain in full, completed from reference TRBV28 and TRBJ2-5, reads DVKVTQSSRYLVKRTGEKVFLECVQDMDHENMFWYRQDPGLGLRLIYFSYDVKMKEKGDIPEGYSVSREKKERFSLILESASTNQTSMYLCASTQQGTVLGETQYFGPGTRLLVL.

This rearrangement joins TRBV11-2 to TRBJ2-6; D remains unclear. Trimming took off 5 bases at V and 0 bases at J, with 14 bases between the two ends. CDR1 and CDR2 from the germline V gene are SGHAT and FQNNGV. This CDR3 is built from 17 residues. CDR3: CASSHVAAHSGANVLTF. For the CDR3, the DNA is TGTGCCAGCAGCCACGTGGCGGCCCACTCTGGGGCCAACGTCCTGACTTTC.

This sequence joins TRBV7-9 and TRBJ1-6, with 9 bases identical to TRBD1. The CDR3 has 15 amino acids. The junction had 1 base not matched to a gene; V was cut back by 1 base and J by 6 bases. Per germline, CDR1 SEHNR and CDR2 FQNEAQ (reference sequence). In DNA form, the CDR3 reads TGTGCCAGCAGCTTAGGGGACAGGGCTAATTCACCCCTCCACTTT. Its protein is CASSLGDRANSPLHF.